Below are 28 T cell receptor beta chains sequenced from a single sample in a study of blood T cell repertoires in COVID-19. Measured with immunoSEQ multiplex PCR; TCRdb has only the in-frame clones, and not every one. Among over 150,000 clones, 84% were seen once, and the ten largest hold roughly 13%. Material: peripheral blood. The receptor set was obtained from a man aged 18 to 35 with active or convalescent COVID-19.

The V and J genes are TRBV5-1 and TRBJ2-7; D not resolved. This CDR3 has 15 amino acids. Trimming removed 0 bases from V and 2 bases from J, with 12 bases in between. Germline loops: CDR1 SGHRS, CDR2 YFSETQ. CDR3 nucleotides: TGCGCCAGCAGCTTGGCGGCGGCCAACCCCTACGAGCAGTACTTC. Its translation: CASSLAAANPYEQYF.

The rearrangement links TRBV19 to TRBJ2-7; 8 bases align to TRBD2. Germline-derived CDR1 and CDR2 are LNHDA and SQIVND (reference sequence). This CDR3 contains 15 residues. V lost 7 bases, J lost 3 bases, and 11 bases stayed unmatched. CDR3 sequence reads: CASTPDRTSSYEQYF. In DNA form, the CDR3 reads TGTGCCAGTACTCCCGACAGGACTAGCAGCTACGAGCAGTACTTC. The entire variable domain, with the rest obtained from reference TRBV19 and TRBJ2-7, is as follows: DGGITQSPKYLFRKEGQNVTLSCEQNLNHDAMYWYRQDPGQGLRLIYYSQIVNDFQKGDIAEGYSVSREKKESFPLTVTSAQKNPTAFYLCASTPDRTSSYEQYFGPGTRLTVT.

This chain uses TRBV7-3 with TRBJ2-5; no clear D gene. The CDR3 runs to 16 residues. The V gene's germline CDR1 is SGHTA and CDR2 FQGTGA. The V and J ends lost 2 bases and 4 bases respectively, with 17 bases between them. CDR3 sequence reads: CASSLGQVVNGETQYF. The CDR3 DNA is TGTGCCAGCAGCTTAGGCCAGGTGGTCAATGGAGAGACCCAGTACTTC.

The chain links TRBV9 to TRBJ1-5; D is uncertain. Germline CDR1 reads SGDLS; CDR2 reads YYNGEE. The ends were cut back, 0 bases at V and 6 bases at J, with 13 bases in the middle. This CDR3 is 15 amino acids long. CDR3 in DNA: TGTGCCAGCAGCGTAGGGCCCACAACCAGTCAGCCCCAGCATTTT. Residues: CASSVGPTTSQPQHF.

This clone was detected only once. The chain is built from TRBV12-3 or TRBV12-4 and TRBJ2-3; TRBD2 agrees at 8 bases. The junction had 10 bases not matched to a gene; V was cut back by 3 bases and J by 14 bases. The CDR3 runs to 13 residues. DNA for the CDR3: TGTGCCAGCAGTTTCGTGGAACGGGGGGGCCGGTATTTT. This encodes CASSFVERGGRYF.

This clone was seen just once. This chain connects TRBV3-1 (or the pseudogene TRBV3-2) to TRBJ2-1; 12 nucleotides align to TRBD2. This CDR3 spans 16 amino acids. With 0 bases clipped from V and 7 bases from J, the junction kept 4 bases outside the gene matches. Germline V gene lookup returns CDR1 LGHDT and CDR2 YNNKEL (reference sequence). In DNA, the CDR3 is TGTGCCAGCAGCCAAGAAGCGCTAGCGGGGGGGAATGAGCAGTTCTTC. This gives the protein CASSQEALAGGNEQFF.

The rearrangement joins TRBV9 to TRBJ2-5; weak D call: TRBD1 (6 bases). CDR1 and CDR2 (germline): SGDLS, YYNGEE. V lost 4 bases to trimming and J lost 0 bases, with 10 bases between them. This CDR3 has 14 residues. In DNA, the CDR3 is TGTGCCAGCAGCCCAGGGGACAACCAAGAGACCCAGTACTTC. Translating gives CASSPGDNQETQYF.

This chain uses TRBV25-1 with TRBJ1-2; possible D gene TRBD1, 5 bases. The germline V and J ends were trimmed by 6 bases and 6 bases, with 14 bases remaining between them. Germline loops: CDR1 MGHDK, CDR2 SYGVNS. The CDR3 runs 13 residues. The CDR3 bases are TGTGCCAGCAGCCCAACAGGTTTGAATGGCTACACCTTC. Amino acid sequence: CASSPTGLNGYTF.

The V call is TRBV28, the J call TRBJ2-7; 7 bases align to TRBD2. Germline CDR1 MDHEN, CDR2 SYDVKM. The CDR3 covers 17 residues. Trimming took 5 bases from V and 6 from J; bases not matched to a gene: 19. The CDR3 spells CASSPRYGGGLRGEQYF. CDR3 bases: TGTGCCAGCAGTCCACGCTATGGGGGAGGGCTGCGGGGCGAGCAGTACTTC.

The chain carries TRBV27 and TRBJ1-2, with TRBD1 identical over 7 bases. CDR1 and CDR2 from the germline V gene are MNHEY and SMNVEV (reference sequence). Trimming at V came to 4 bases and at J to 5 bases, leaving 7 bases not matched to a gene. This CDR3 is built from 14 residues. CDR3 coding DNA: TGTGCCAGCAGTTCGGACAGGTCGGGGTATGGCTACACCTTC. It translates to CASSSDRSGYGYTF.

The chain uses TRBV27 and TRBJ2-5; D is possibly TRBD2 (5 bases). CDR3 length equals 19 residues. V gave up 6 bases and J gave up 3 bases, with 29 bases separating them. Germline lookup yields CDR1 MNHEY and CDR2 SMNVEV (reference sequence). The CDR3 nucleotides read TGTGCCAGCAGGTCTGCCAAATCAACAAGGACGGGGTCCAAAGAGACCCAGTACTTC. Its translation: CASRSAKSTRTGSKETQYF.

V usage is TRBV2 and J usage is TRBJ1-4, with D perhaps TRBD1 (6 bases). This CDR3 spans 14 amino acids. The ends were cut back, 6 bases at V and 7 bases at J, with 15 bases in the middle. CDR1 and CDR2 (germline): SNHLY, FYNNEI. As DNA, the CDR3 is TGTGCCAGCAGGCAAGAGCAGGGGACTGAAAAACTGTTTTTT. This encodes CASRQEQGTEKLFF.

The rearrangement joins TRBV4-1 to TRBJ2-4; TRBD2 is a possible D gene (6 bases). There are 16 residues in the CDR3. V gave up 0 bases and J gave up 8 bases, with 17 bases separating them. Germline V gives CDR1 MGHRA, CDR2 YSYEKL. CDR3 sequence reads: CASSQDGGGDRDIQYF. For the CDR3, the DNA is TGCGCCAGCAGCCAAGATGGAGGAGGGGATAGAGACATTCAGTACTTC.

This clone was detected once. The chain couples TRBV7-2 to TRBJ1-2, with 8 bases fitting TRBD1. Germline CDR1 SGHTA, CDR2 FQGNSA. V dropped 4 bases and J dropped 7; count of bases not matched to a gene: 8. This CDR3 contains 14 residues. The CDR3: CASSSDRENGGYTF. As DNA, the CDR3 is TGTGCCAGCAGCTCGGACAGGGAAAATGGTGGCTACACCTTC.

The rearrangement links TRBV18 to TRBJ2-7; 7 bases align to TRBD2. V shed 1 base and J 5 bases; nucleotides not matched to a gene: 17. CDR3 length: 18 residues. Germline CDR1 is KGHSH and CDR2 is LQKENI. CDR3 in DNA: TGTGCCAGCTCACCACGGTTCGGGGCGGGAGTAAATAGGCACGAGCAGTACTTC. It encodes CASSPRFGAGVNRHEQYF.

This chain's CDR3 is CASSQDLGRGGEKLFF. CDR3 DNA sequence: TGCGCCAGCAGCCAAGATCTAGGGAGGGGTGGCGAAAAACTGTTTTTT. The chain uses TRBV4-1 and TRBJ1-4; D is perhaps TRBD1 (5 bases). V was clipped by 0 bases and J by 8 bases, with 16 bases between them. Germline loops: CDR1 MGHRA, CDR2 YSYEKL. The CDR3 is made up of 16 amino acids.

The V gene is TRBV3-1 (or the pseudogene TRBV3-2), the J gene TRBJ1-4; D gene unclear. Trimming pared 1 base from V and 7 bases from J, leaving 7 bases between. CDR1 is LGHDT, CDR2 YNNKEL, per germline (reference sequence). CDR3 length: 13 amino acids. The CDR3 bases are TGTGCCAGCAGCCAAGGTCCCCTTGAAAAACTGTTTTTT. Its translation: CASSQGPLEKLFF.

The CDR3 reads CASSYSGGGSGNTIYF. CDR3 DNA sequence: TGTGCCAGCAGTTACTCGGGGGGGGGCTCTGGAAACACCATATATTTT. The chain carries TRBV6-6 and TRBJ1-3; D possibly corresponds to TRBD1 (5 bases). The CDR3 totals 16 residues. The V gene lost 0 bases and the J gene lost 0 bases, with 9 bases spanning the gap. Germline lookup yields CDR1 MNHNY and CDR2 SVGAGI (reference sequence).

This sequence joins TRBV27 and TRBJ1-2; the match to TRBD1 covers 8 bases. Trimming took 2 bases from V and 4 from J; bases not matched to a gene: 6. The CDR3 spans 15 residues. The germline V gene has CDR1 MNHEY and CDR2 SMNVEV (reference sequence). The CDR3 region is CASSLQGAWIYGYTF. For the CDR3, the DNA is TGTGCCAGCAGTTTACAGGGGGCCTGGATCTATGGCTACACCTTC.

The rearrangement uses TRBV5-1 and TRBJ1-6; D unresolved. The germline V gene has CDR1 SGHRS and CDR2 YFSETQ. V was trimmed by 0 bases and J by 1 base, leaving 11 bases between them. CDR3 length equals 17 residues. In DNA, the CDR3 is TGCGCCAGCAGCTTGGATGGAGGGAGGTCCTATAATTCACCCCTCCACTTT. Translated: CASSLDGGRSYNSPLHF. Variable domain in full (rest from reference TRBV5-1 and TRBJ1-6): KAGVTQTPRYLIKTRGQQVTLSCSPISGHRSVSWYQQTPGQGLQFLFEYFSETQRNKGNFPGRFSGRQFSNSRSEMNVSTLELGDSALYLCASSLDGGRSYNSPLHFGNGTRLTVT.

This clone has just one count. V is TRBV29-1 and J is TRBJ2-7; TRBD2 aligns across 8 bases. The CDR3 runs to 17 residues. Germline CDR1 reads SQVTM; CDR2 reads ANQGSEA. V lost 4 bases to trimming and J lost 2 bases; unmatched junction nucleotides: 16. CDR3 loop: CSVVGPRPGLETYEQYF. CDR3 nucleotides: TGCAGCGTTGTAGGCCCTCGCCCGGGACTAGAAACCTACGAGCAGTACTTC.

The chain couples TRBV7-9 to TRBJ2-7; D unclear. Trimming shortened V by 5 bases and J by 4 bases, and 6 bases separated the two germline ends. The CDR3 spans 11 residues. Germline CDR1 is SEHNR and CDR2 is FQNEAQ (reference sequence). The CDR3 loop is CASSPLYEQYF. CDR3 coding DNA: TGTGCCAGCAGCCCGCTATACGAGCAGTACTTC.

DNA for the CDR3: TGTGCCAGCAGCCACCAGAGGGGGAGCGGGATGAGGGTGGATACGCAGTATTTT. Translation: CASSHQRGSGMRVDTQYF. The chain combines TRBV5-6 with TRBJ2-3; weak D call: TRBD2 (7 bases). Looked up from germline, CDR1 is SGHDT and CDR2 is YYEEEE. V lost 4 bases and J lost 6, with 27 bases in between. This CDR3 is built from 18 residues.

This chain links TRBV24-1 with TRBJ2-5; 8 nucleotides match TRBD1. This CDR3 region has 15 residues. Germline CDR1 reads KGHDR; CDR2 reads SFDVKD. V trimming: 4 bases; J trimming: 5 bases; junction bases outside the gene matches: 8. The CDR3, as DNA: TGTGCCACCAGTGACCCAGGGGGCGCAGGGGAGACCCAGTACTTC. Translated: CATSDPGGAGETQYF.

The V gene is TRBV2, the J gene TRBJ1-5, with D possibly matching TRBD1 (6 bases). CDR1 is SNHLY, CDR2 FYNNEI, per germline. V dropped 0 bases and J dropped 2 bases, with 8 bases sitting between them. This CDR3 has 15 amino acids. The CDR3: CASSEAAGGNQPQHF. As DNA, the CDR3 is TGTGCCAGCAGTGAAGCGGCAGGGGGCAATCAGCCCCAGCATTTT.

This clone was detected a few times. The genes are TRBV6-2 or TRBV6-3 and TRBJ2-2; 10 bases map to TRBD1. J gave up 3 bases and V 6 bases, and 4 bases lay outside the gene matches. CDR1 is MNHEY and CDR2 is SVGEGT in the germline V gene. There are 15 residues in the CDR3. This CDR3 is CASSTGTGDTGELFF. The CDR3 DNA sequence: TGTGCCAGCAGCACCGGGACAGGGGACACCGGGGAGCTGTTTTTT.

The rearrangement joins TRBV19 to TRBJ1-1; D is perhaps TRBD1 (5 bases). Between the trimmed V and J ends, which lost 3 bases and 1 base, there was a span of 12 bases. CDR3 size: 15 residues. Germline assignment: CDR1 LNHDA and CDR2 SQIVND (reference sequence). CDR3 sequence (DNA): TGTGCCAGTAGTATTGGGGCAGAATGGAACACTGAAGCTTTCTTT. It translates to CASSIGAEWNTEAFF.

The genes are TRBV13 and TRBJ2-3; D might be TRBD1 (5 bases). V lost 0 bases, J lost 5 bases, and 9 bases lay in between. Germline assignment: CDR1 PRHDT and CDR2 FYEKMQ (reference sequence). The CDR3 consists of 14 residues. CDR3 bases: TGTGCCAGCAGCTTAGGTCAGGGCGGAGATACGCAGTATTTT. This sequence encodes CASSLGQGGDTQYF.